The 8 T cell receptor beta chains listed next were all sequenced from one sample in a study of blood T cell repertoires in COVID-19. Sequencing used immunoSEQ multiplex PCR; TCRdb keeps in-frame clones, though not all of them. Of roughly 200,000 clones in the sample, 90% were seen once. Material: peripheral blood. These receptors were collected from a man between 45 and 60 years old with acute or convalescent COVID-19.

For the CDR3, the DNA is TGTGCCAGCAGCCCCCCAGCGGGAGCCAAAAACATTCAGTACTTC. The encoded protein is CASSPPAGAKNIQYF. The chain recombines TRBV7-8 with TRBJ2-4; possibly TRBD2 for D (6 bases). Trimming removed 5 bases from V and 0 bases from J, with 11 bases in between. CDR1 is SGHVS and CDR2 is FQNEAQ in the germline V gene. This CDR3 has 15 amino acids. Full variable domain (rest looked up from reference TRBV7-8 and TRBJ2-4): GAGVSQSPRYKVAKRGQDVALRCDPISGHVSLFWYQQALGQGPEFLTYFQNEAQLDKSGLPSDRFFAERPEGSVSTLKIQRTQQEDSAVYLCASSPPAGAKNIQYFGAGTRLSVL.

This clone has just a few counts. V gene TRBV24-1 combines with J gene TRBJ2-2, with D perhaps TRBD2 (5 bases). V lost 5 bases and J lost 9, with 15 bases in between. CDR1 is KGHDR and CDR2 is SFDVKD in the germline V gene. The CDR3 loop spans 14 amino acids. CDR3: CATSGAGAHRELFF. DNA of the CDR3: TGTGCCACCAGTGGGGCGGGTGCACACCGGGAGCTGTTTTTT.

The table lists this clone with a count of one. The CDR3 loop is CASSSTGAVATNEKLFF. Here the CDR3 DNA reads TGTGCCAGCAGCTCGACAGGGGCAGTTGCAACTAATGAAAAACTGTTTTTT. This chain uses TRBV7-2 with TRBJ1-4; the match to TRBD1 covers 8 bases. CDR3 length: 17 residues. Germline assignment: CDR1 SGHTA and CDR2 FQGNSA. Germline trimming cut 4 bases from V and 0 bases from J; bases unmatched to any gene: 7.

The chain combines TRBV3-1 (or the pseudogene TRBV3-2) with TRBJ2-7, with TRBD2 identical over 9 bases. After removal of 0 bases from V and 1 base from J, the junction contained 10 bases not matched to a gene. CDR1 is LGHDT and CDR2 is YNNKEL in the germline V gene (reference sequence). The CDR3 runs to 18 residues. For the CDR3, the DNA is TGTGCCAGCAGCCAAGAAATGTGGGGACTAGCAACATCCTACGAGCAGTACTTC. Protein product: CASSQEMWGLATSYEQYF.

This clone was seen a handful of times. The chain has TRBV9 and TRBJ1-1, with D hard to call. There are 13 residues in the CDR3. V lost 4 bases and J lost 3, with 10 bases in between. Germline V CDR1 and CDR2: SGDLS, YYNGEE. The CDR3 DNA reads TGTGCCAGCAGCATCGGGAGGGACACTGAAGCTTTCTTT. Protein sequence: CASSIGRDTEAFF.

This clone was picked up a small number of times. V and J are TRBV28 and TRBJ2-2; the match to TRBD1 covers 9 bases. The germline CDR1 and CDR2 sequences are MDHEN and SYDVKM. This CDR3 comprises 14 residues. V dropped 7 bases and J dropped 7; count of bases not matched to a gene: 7. CDR3 DNA sequence: TGTGCCAGCACTGGCGGGACAGGGTTCGGGGAGCTGTTTTTT. Translated: CASTGGTGFGELFF.

The chain employs TRBV9 and TRBJ2-7; TRBD1 agrees at 9 bases. Losses at the gene ends were 3 bases for V and 4 bases for J; bases not matched to a gene: 8. Per germline, CDR1 SGDLS and CDR2 YYNGEE. The CDR3 runs 15 residues. Here the CDR3 DNA reads TGTGCCAGCAGCGCCCCGGACAGGGGACCTTACGAGCAGTACTTC. Residues: CASSAPDRGPYEQYF.

This rearrangement joins TRBV7-6 to TRBJ2-5, with 7 bases matching TRBD1. J lost 0 bases, V lost 5 bases, and 3 bases had no gene match. In germline, CDR1 is SGHVS, CDR2 FNYEAQ. CDR3 size: 14 residues. The CDR3 bases are TGTGCCAGCAGCGCCGACAGGGACCAAGAGACCCAGTACTTC. It codes for CASSADRDQETQYF.